Following are 6 T cell receptor beta chains from one sample sequenced in a study of cytomegalovirus exposure and HLA in healthy donors. The PCR employed 60 Vbeta primers together with 13 Jbeta primers. Profiling relied on immunoSEQ multiplex PCR, and the TCRdb table lists in-frame clones only, not all of them. The table has around 120,000 clones, 60% to 85% seen once. Sequenced material: PBMCs. Receptor source: a woman in her 40s in good health and CMV-seropositive.

The J gene is TRBJ2-7, the V gene TRBV11-2; TRBD1 agrees at 12 bases. This CDR3 comprises 15 residues. Germline lookup yields CDR1 SGHAT and CDR2 FQNNGV. V trimming: 5 bases; J trimming: 5 bases; junction bases outside the gene matches: 7. CDR3 DNA sequence: TGTGCCAGCAGCCCAGACCGGGACAGGGGGCACGAGCAGTACTTC. Its translation: CASSPDRDRGHEQYF.

This chain joins TRBV19 and TRBJ1-1; D unclear. Germline loops: CDR1 LNHDA, CDR2 SQIVND (reference sequence). The V gene lost 3 bases and the J gene lost 1 base, with 6 bases spanning the gap. The length of the CDR3 is 13 residues. The CDR3 loop is CASSIPQNTEAFF. The CDR3 DNA follows: TGTGCCAGTAGTATTCCCCAGAACACTGAAGCTTTCTTT.

This clone was counted only a few times. V usage is TRBV7-9 and J usage is TRBJ2-1, with 8 bases that match TRBD2. CDR3 size: 15 residues. Germline CDR1 is SEHNR and CDR2 is FQNEAQ (reference sequence). V lost 3 bases, J lost 8 bases, and 9 bases stayed unmatched. CDR3 loop: CASSLVGRANDEQFF. For the CDR3, the DNA is TGTGCCAGCAGCTTGGTCGGGAGGGCAAATGATGAGCAGTTCTTC.

This chain links TRBV4-3 with TRBJ1-6, with D unresolved. V gave up 0 bases and J gave up 7 bases, with 10 bases separating them. CDR1 is LGHNA and CDR2 is YSLEER in the germline V gene. This CDR3 region has 15 residues. The CDR3 sequence is CASSQETGYNSPLHF. The CDR3 DNA follows: TGCGCCAGCAGCCAAGAGACGGGATACAATTCACCCCTCCACTTT.

V and J are TRBV9 and TRBJ1-1; D gene uncertain. CDR3 length: 13 amino acids. Germline CDR1 SGDLS, CDR2 YYNGEE. The V and J ends lost 4 bases and 7 bases respectively, with 14 bases between them. CDR3 nucleotide sequence: TGTGCCAGCAGCCCCGTGGGAGGGAGTGAAGCTTTCTTT. Translation: CASSPVGGSEAFF.

V usage is TRBV9 and J usage is TRBJ1-2, with D possibly TRBD1 on 5 matching bases. Between the trimmed V and J ends, which lost 4 bases and 8 bases, there was a span of 12 bases. Germline V gene sequence: CDR1 SGDLS, CDR2 YYNGEE. This CDR3 spans 12 amino acids. The CDR3 here is CASSPQTDGYTF. The CDR3 DNA follows: TGTGCCAGCAGCCCCCAGACAGACGGCTACACCTTC.